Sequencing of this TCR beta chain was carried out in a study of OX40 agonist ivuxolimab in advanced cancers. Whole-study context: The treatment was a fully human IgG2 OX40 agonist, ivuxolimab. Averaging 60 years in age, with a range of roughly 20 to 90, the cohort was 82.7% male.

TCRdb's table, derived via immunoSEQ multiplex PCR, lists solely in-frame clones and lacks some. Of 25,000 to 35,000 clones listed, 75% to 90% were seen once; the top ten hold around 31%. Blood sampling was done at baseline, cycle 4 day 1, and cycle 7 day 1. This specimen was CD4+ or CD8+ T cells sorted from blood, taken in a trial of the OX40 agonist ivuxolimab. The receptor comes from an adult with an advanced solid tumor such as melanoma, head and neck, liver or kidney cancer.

CDR3 residues: CASSLHPNEQFF. For the CDR3, the DNA is TGTGCCAGCAGCTTACATCCGAATGAGCAGTTCTTC. V and J are TRBV7-9 and TRBJ2-1; D call uncertain. Germline V gene lookup returns CDR1 SEHNR and CDR2 FQNEAQ (reference sequence). V shed 2 bases and J shed 7 bases, with 6 bases lying between them. The CDR3 totals 12 residues.